These 31 T cell receptor beta chains were all obtained from the same sample, sequenced in a study of T cell responses to AZD1222 COVID-19 vaccine. TCRdb keeps only in-frame clones here, not all; method: immunoSEQ multiplex PCR. The data hold some 120,000 clones, with just over 90% observed a single time. The specimen was peripheral blood, collected on day 0 of AZD1222 vaccination. The receptors originated from an adult in good health.

The chain has TRBV24-1 and TRBJ1-5; TRBD1 aligns across 8 bases. CDR3 length equals 13 residues. From germline, CDR1 is KGHDR and CDR2 SFDVKD. J lost 9 bases, V lost 4 bases, and 4 bases had no gene match. The CDR3 region is CATSEQGVGPQHF. CDR3 in DNA: TGTGCCACCAGTGAACAGGGGGTAGGGCCCCAGCATTTT.

The J gene is TRBJ1-4, the V gene TRBV11-3, with 10 bases that match TRBD1. V shed 6 bases and J 4 bases; nucleotides not matched to a gene: 8. Germline values: CDR1 SGHNT, CDR2 YENEEA. The CDR3 is 16 residues long. The CDR3 sequence: CASRFVGTGDNEKLFF. CDR3 bases: TGTGCCAGCAGGTTCGTAGGGACAGGGGATAATGAAAAACTGTTTTTT.

CDR3 protein: CASSSGQGGEKLFF. The CDR3 nucleotides are TGTGCCAGCAGCTCCGGGCAGGGGGGAGAAAAACTGTTTTTT. This rearrangement joins TRBV12-1 to TRBJ1-4; the DNA was not compared with TRBD1, the D call given in the table. TRBV12-1 is noted as a pseudogene. This CDR3 is 14 amino acids long.

V gene TRBV21-1 combines with J gene TRBJ2-4; TRBD2 is the table's D call, not checked against the DNA. TRBV21-1 constitutes a pseudogene. The CDR3 is 17 residues long. This CDR3 is CASSTGGLAGEGNIQYF. The CDR3 coding sequence is TGTGCCAGCAGCACGGGGGGACTAGCGGGAGAGGGAAACATTCAGTACTTC.

The CDR3 here is CASSRISGGETQYF. DNA for the CDR3: TGTGCCAGCAGTCGTATCAGCGGTGGGGAGACCCAGTACTTC. V and J are TRBV11-2 and TRBJ2-5; a possible D gene is TRBD2 (5 bases). Germline CDR1 SGHAT, CDR2 FQNNGV. With 6 bases removed from V and 5 bases from J, the gap between germline ends came to 16 bases. The CDR3 sequence is 14 residues long.

The rearrangement uses TRBV7-9 and TRBJ2-7, with 8 positions matching TRBD2. Germline-derived CDR1 and CDR2 are SEHNR and FQNEAQ (reference sequence). Unmatched junction bases numbered 13, after V lost 6 bases and J lost 9 bases. This CDR3 has 14 residues. The chain's CDR3 is CASSQTGTRSAQYF. The CDR3 DNA sequence: TGTGCCAGCAGTCAGACCGGGACTAGGAGCGCGCAGTACTTC.

The chain couples TRBV7-9 to TRBJ2-7, with 7 bases lining up with TRBD1. Germline V gene sequence: CDR1 SEHNR, CDR2 FQNEAQ (reference sequence). The CDR3 length is 14 residues. J was trimmed by 7 bases and V by 1 base; bases with no gene match: 7. The CDR3 loop is CASSLGQGLGEQYF. The CDR3 DNA is TGTGCCAGCAGCTTAGGACAGGGTCTCGGAGAGCAGTACTTC.

This chain links TRBV5-4 with TRBJ2-6; the match to TRBD1 covers 7 bases. The CDR3 length is 16 residues. The V and J ends lost 2 bases and 1 base, in that order; junction bases with no gene match: 3. From germline, CDR1 is SGHNT and CDR2 YYREEE (reference sequence). DNA for the CDR3: TGTGCCAGCAGCTTATACAGGGGATCTGGGGCCAACGTCCTGACTTTC. The encoded protein is CASSLYRGSGANVLTF.

The V and J genes are TRBV19 and TRBJ1-2; 7 bases line up with TRBD1. The CDR3 is 12 amino acids. The trim removed 5 bases at V and 8 bases at J, leaving 5 bases unmatched. The V gene's germline CDR1 is LNHDA and CDR2 SQIVND (reference sequence). The DNA of the CDR3 is TGTGCCAGTAGTGTAGGGGGCCGGGGCTACACCTTC. Its translation: CASSVGGRGYTF. The full variable domain, its missing parts supplied by reference TRBV19 and TRBJ1-2, is DGGITQSPKYLFRKEGQNVTLSCEQNLNHDAMYWYRQDPGQGLRLIYYSQIVNDFQKGDIAEGYSVSREKKESFPLTVTSAQKNPTAFYLCASSVGGRGYTFGSGTRLTVV.

This clone showed up just once. This chain uses TRBV21-1 with TRBJ2-2; the D call TRBD1 from the table was never checked on the DNA. TRBV21-1 is a pseudogene. The CDR3 sequence is 16 residues long. The CDR3 spells CASSKEGTGDTGELFF. In DNA form, the CDR3 reads TGTGCCAGCAGCAAAGAGGGGACAGGGGACACCGGGGAGCTGTTTTTT.

The chain has TRBV18 and TRBJ1-1; D remains unclear. CDR3 size: 15 residues. V was clipped by 1 base and J by 1 base, with 10 bases between them. Germline CDR1 reads KGHSH; CDR2 reads LQKENI. Here the CDR3 reads CASSPQGIWNTEAFF. The CDR3 DNA follows: TGTGCCAGCTCACCACAAGGGATATGGAACACTGAAGCTTTCTTT.

The V call is TRBV4-2, the J call TRBJ2-1; TRBD2 agrees at 7 bases. The J segment lost 15 bases and the V segment lost 0 bases, leaving 8 bases of the junction unmatched. Germline V gives CDR1 LGHNA, CDR2 YNFKEQ. The CDR3 is 13 amino acids. CDR3 DNA: TGTGCCAGCAGCCAAGATCGGACTAGTATACGGTTCTTC. Residues: CASSQDRTSIRFF.

The gene calls are TRBV10-3 and TRBJ2-2, with a possible D match to TRBD1 (6 bases). Germline assignment: CDR1 ENHRY and CDR2 SYGVKD. The CDR3 totals 14 residues. Between the trimmed V and J ends, which lost 11 bases and 2 bases, there was a span of 15 bases. CDR3 bases: TGTGCCGCTCTGAGGACAGTTAACACCGGGGAGCTGTTTTTT. This codes for CAALRTVNTGELFF.

The rearrangement joins TRBV6-2 or TRBV6-3 to TRBJ2-1; D possibly matches TRBD1 or TRBD2 (5 bases each). V lost 0 bases and J lost 5, with 11 bases in between. The CDR3 has 15 amino acids. Germline lookup yields CDR1 MNHEY and CDR2 SVGEGT. CDR3 sequence: CASSYSGTLNNEQFF. DNA for the CDR3: TGTGCCAGCAGTTACTCCGGGACCTTAAACAATGAGCAGTTCTTC.

The chain carries TRBV28 and TRBJ2-7; 10 bases are shared with TRBD2. The CDR3 is 16 residues long. The V gene's germline CDR1 is MDHEN and CDR2 SYDVKM. V gave up 4 bases and J gave up 7 bases; unmatched junction bases: 13. CDR3 in DNA: TGTGCCAGCAGTTCCCCGTGGCTAGCGGGAGTGTATGAGCAGTACTTC. It translates to CASSSPWLAGVYEQYF. The entire variable domain, with the rest obtained from reference TRBV28 and TRBJ2-7, is as follows: DVKVTQSSRYLVKRTGEKVFLECVQDMDHENMFWYRQDPGLGLRLIYFSYDVKMKEKGDIPEGYSVSREKKERFSLILESASTNQTSMYLCASSSPWLAGVYEQYFGPGTRLTVT.

This chain links TRBV7-3 with TRBJ1-6, with no clear D. Germline V gene lookup returns CDR1 SGHTA and CDR2 FQGTGA. V was cut by 5 bases and J by 7 bases, with 9 bases left in between. The CDR3 has 13 amino acids. CDR3 nucleotide sequence: TGTGCCAGCAGCCCCGGAAACAATTCACCCCTCCACTTT. This gives the protein CASSPGNNSPLHF. The whole variable domain, remainder taken from reference TRBV7-3 and TRBJ1-6, is GAGVSQTPSNKVTEKGKYVELRCDPISGHTALYWYRQSLGQGPEFLIYFQGTGAADDSGLPNDRFFAVRPEGSVSTLKIQRTERGDSAVYLCASSPGNNSPLHFGNGTRLTVT.

The chain employs TRBV19 and TRBJ2-1; 13 bases fit TRBD2. The germline CDR1 and CDR2 sequences are LNHDA and SQIVND (reference sequence). V gave up 1 base and J gave up 6 bases; unmatched junction bases: 12. The CDR3 has 19 residues. The CDR3 here is CASSIGGLAGVLYSNEQFF. Here the CDR3 DNA reads TGTGCCAGTAGTATAGGTGGACTAGCGGGAGTACTTTATTCCAATGAGCAGTTCTTC.

This chain joins TRBV9 and TRBJ2-1; no clear D gene. Deletions cut 4 bases from V and 9 bases from J, with 14 bases between. This CDR3 spans 13 amino acids. Germline-derived CDR1 and CDR2 are SGDLS and YYNGEE. CDR3 sequence reads: CASSLDGSGEQFF. The DNA of the CDR3 is TGTGCCAGCAGCCTAGACGGATCAGGTGAGCAGTTCTTC. The full variable domain, in which reference TRBV9 and TRBJ2-1 provide the parts outside the CDR3, is DSGVTQTPKHLITATGQRVTLRCSPRSGDLSVYWYQQSLDQGLQFLIQYYNGEERAKGNILERFSAQQFPDLHSELNLSSLELGDSALYFCASSLDGSGEQFFGPGTRLTVL.

This sequence joins TRBV9 and TRBJ2-2; no clear D gene. Trimming shortened V by 0 bases and J by 9 bases, and 6 bases separated the two germline ends. The CDR3 loop spans 12 amino acids. The germline V gene encodes CDR1 SGDLS and CDR2 YYNGEE. CDR3 amino acids: CASSVGGRELFF. CDR3 coding DNA: TGTGCCAGCAGCGTAGGTGGCCGGGAGCTGTTTTTT.

The CDR3 loop reads CASSLRQLTDTQYF. CDR3 nucleotides: TGTGCCAGTAGTCTGCGACAACTCACAGATACGCAGTATTTT. The gene calls are TRBV19 and TRBJ2-3; D unresolved. V was clipped by 5 bases and J by 2 bases, with 11 bases between them. The CDR3 length is 14 residues. The V gene's germline CDR1 is LNHDA and CDR2 SQIVND (reference sequence).

The V gene is TRBV6-2 or TRBV6-3, the J gene TRBJ2-7; D not certain. V dropped 0 bases and J dropped 6 bases, with 12 bases sitting between them. From germline, CDR1 is MNHEY and CDR2 SVGEGT. The CDR3 has 14 amino acids. CDR3 nucleotides: TGTGCCAGCAGTTACTCACACCTGGCCCGCGAGCAGTACTTC. Encoded protein: CASSYSHLAREQYF.

This clone was detected only once. This chain uses TRBV28 with TRBJ2-7, with 8 bases lining up with TRBD1. Germline V gene lookup returns CDR1 MDHEN and CDR2 SYDVKM. The junction had 11 bases not matched to a gene; V was cut back by 7 bases and J by 3 bases. This CDR3 is 15 amino acids long. Here the CDR3 reads CASNPRGLAHYEQYF. The CDR3 DNA follows: TGTGCCAGCAATCCCAGGGGGCTAGCCCACTACGAGCAGTACTTC.

This chain connects TRBV18 to TRBJ2-7; tentatively, D is TRBD2 (5 bases). CDR1 and CDR2 from the germline V gene are KGHSH and LQKENI. Trimming removed 0 bases at V and 2 bases at J, with 11 bases between. This CDR3 is built from 15 residues. DNA of the CDR3: TGTGCCAGCTCACCACCCGGGGTAGTTGCCTACGAGCAGTACTTC. It codes for CASSPPGVVAYEQYF.

The chain combines TRBV4-1 with TRBJ1-1; D call uncertain. CDR3 length: 13 amino acids. Germline-derived CDR1 and CDR2 are MGHRA and YSYEKL. Between the trimmed V and J ends, which lost 3 bases and 4 bases, there was a span of 9 bases. CDR3 nucleotide sequence: TGCGCCAGCAGCCAGGTAGGGATCACTGAAGCTTTCTTT. Translating it yields CASSQVGITEAFF.

This clone was seen only once. The genes are TRBV10-3 and TRBJ1-6, with unresolved D. The CDR3 has 12 residues. The ends were cut back, 4 bases at V and 8 bases at J, with 6 bases in the middle. Germline lookup yields CDR1 ENHRY and CDR2 SYGVKD. This CDR3 is CAISAGDSPLHF. The DNA of the CDR3 is TGTGCCATCAGTGCTGGGGATTCACCCCTCCACTTT.

V usage is TRBV5-6 and J usage is TRBJ2-3; tentative D call: TRBD2 (6 bases). CDR3 length: 14 residues. Between the trimmed V and J ends, which lost 2 bases and 4 bases, there was a span of 11 bases. CDR1 and CDR2 (germline): SGHDT, YYEEEE. CDR3 bases: TGTGCCAGCAGCTTAGTCGCGGGGCCAGATACGCAGTATTTT. As protein: CASSLVAGPDTQYF.

V is TRBV5-4 and J is TRBJ1-1, with D hard to call. Germline V gene data show CDR1 as SGHNT and CDR2 as YYREEE (reference sequence). The V end was cut by 3 bases, the J end by 0 bases, with 12 bases between. The CDR3 length is 15 residues. CDR3 sequence (DNA): TGTGCCAGCAGCTCGGGAGGTCAGCTGAACACTGAAGCTTTCTTT. It is translated as CASSSGGQLNTEAFF.

J is TRBJ1-1 and V is TRBV19; no definite D call. Germline values: CDR1 LNHDA, CDR2 SQIVND (reference sequence). The CDR3 is 14 residues long. Between the trimmed V and J ends, which lost 5 bases and 4 bases, there was a span of 14 bases. The DNA of the CDR3 is TGTGCCAGTAGTCTCCTCGGGCCGGGCACTGAAGCTTTCTTT. Protein: CASSLLGPGTEAFF.

This clone has more than one count but fewer than ten. The J gene is TRBJ2-1, the V gene TRBV6-5; the D is unclear. V lost 6 bases and J lost 0, with 9 bases in between. Germline CDR1 reads MNHEY; CDR2 reads SVGAGI. This CDR3 is 14 amino acids long. DNA of the CDR3: TGTGCCAGCAGATCGATGAGCTCCTACAATGAGCAGTTCTTC. This translates into CASRSMSSYNEQFF.

The chain combines TRBV6-5 with TRBJ1-3; D not resolved. V was cut by 7 bases and J by 4 bases, with 11 bases left in between. Per the germline V gene, CDR1 is MNHEY and CDR2 is SVGAGI. CDR3 size: 13 residues. CDR3 sequence reads: CASTAVLGNTIYF. The CDR3, as DNA: TGTGCCAGCACCGCTGTGCTGGGAAACACCATATATTTT.

This chain links TRBV30 with TRBJ1-2; no definite D call. The V end lost 0 bases, the J end lost 4 bases, and 9 bases lay between the germline ends. CDR3 size: 13 residues. The germline V gene encodes CDR1 GTSNPN and CDR2 SVGIG (reference sequence). The chain's CDR3 is CAWSVPISYGYTF. The DNA for the CDR3 is TGTGCCTGGAGTGTCCCCATCAGCTATGGCTACACCTTC.